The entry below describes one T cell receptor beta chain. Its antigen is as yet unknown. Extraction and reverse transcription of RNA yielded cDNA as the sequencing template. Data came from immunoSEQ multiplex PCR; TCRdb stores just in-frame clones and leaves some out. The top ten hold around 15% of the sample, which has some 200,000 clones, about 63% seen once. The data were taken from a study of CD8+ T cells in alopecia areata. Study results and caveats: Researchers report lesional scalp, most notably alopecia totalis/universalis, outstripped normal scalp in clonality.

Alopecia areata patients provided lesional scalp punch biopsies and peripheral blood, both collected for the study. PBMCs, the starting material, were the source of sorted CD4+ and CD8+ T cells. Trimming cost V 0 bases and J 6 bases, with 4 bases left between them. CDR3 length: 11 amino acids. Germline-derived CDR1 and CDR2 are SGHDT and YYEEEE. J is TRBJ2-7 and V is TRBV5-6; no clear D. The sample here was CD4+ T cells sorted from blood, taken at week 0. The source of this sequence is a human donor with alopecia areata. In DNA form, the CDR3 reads TGTGCCAGCAGCTTGGGATTCGAGCAGTACTTC. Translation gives CASSLGFEQYF. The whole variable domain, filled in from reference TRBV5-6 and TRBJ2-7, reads DAGVTQSPTHLIKTRGQQVTLRCSPKSGHDTVSWYQQALGQGPQFIFQYYEEEERQRGNFPDRFSGHQFPNYSSELNVNALLLGDSALYLCASSLGFEQYFGPGTRLTVT.